These T cell receptor beta chains were read from a single sample in a study of T cells in Graves' hyperthyroidism and ophthalmopathy. Each CDR3 protein gets one entry after TCRdb re-called the multiplex PCR reads with MiXCR. The sample holds about 400,000 distinct CDR3 sequences; roughly 25% are singletons and the top ten take roughly 80%. The sequenced material came from blood. Source of these receptors: a man aged 50 or older with Graves' hyperthyroidism. The CDR3 runs from the conserved cysteine through the conserved F or W. The D gene is left open where the match is weak. The listing skips clone size in some rows; elsewhere it reads once, few, many or a size class.

.,TRBV3-1,TRBD1,TRBJ1-1,CASSQATGGAGRTPEAFF,TGTGCCAGCAGCCAAGCAACAGGGGGCGCGGGGAGGACCCCTGAAGCTTTCTTT
.,TRBV27,.,TRBJ1-1,CASSLTAGRGYTEAFF,TGTGCCAGCAGTTTAACGGCGGGGCGGGGGTACACTGAAGCTTTCTTT
.,TRBV19,.,TRBJ1-2,CASSIAAGDGYTF,TGTGCCAGTAGTATCGCTGCCGGGGATGGCTACACCTTC
many,TRBV6-6,.,TRBJ2-3,CASSYGGNPTQYF,TGTGCCAGCAGTTACGGCGGGAACCCTACGCAGTATTTT
few,TRBV12-5,.,TRBJ2-1,CASGLVPWLATKYSYNEQFF,TGTGCTAGTGGTTTGGTACCATGGCTAGCGACCAAATACTCCTACAATGAGCAGTTCTTC
.,TRBV6-1,.,TRBJ2-7,CASTTLRTEPYEQYF,TGTGCCAGCACCACGTTAAGGACAGAACCCTACGAGCAGTACTTC
few,TRBV3-1,TRBD1,TRBJ2-2,CASSQGTGGHGELFF,TGTGCCAGCAGCCAAGGGACAGGGGGCCACGGGGAGCTGTTTTTT
.,TRBV27,TRBD1,TRBJ2-3,CASSSYRDRAPDTQYF,TGTGCCAGCAGTTCGTACCGGGACAGGGCCCCAGATACGCAGTATTTT
.,TRBV9,.,TRBJ2-1,CASSASGTPNNEQFF,TGTGCCAGCAGCGCGTCCGGGACTCCCAACAATGAGCAGTTCTTC
few,TRBV19,TRBD2,TRBJ2-5,CASSTSGGAAQYF,TGTGCCAGTAGTACTAGCGGGGGAGCGGCCCAGTACTTC
few,TRBV20-1,.,TRBJ2-7,CSARAGTGGFEQYF,TGCAGTGCTAGGGCCGGGACCGGGGGTTTCGAGCAGTACTTC
.,TRBV20-1,TRBD2,TRBJ2-1,CSARTLLAGGPYEQFF,TGCAGTGCTAGAACCCTACTAGCGGGAGGGCCCTATGAGCAGTTCTTC
few,TRBV6-1,.,TRBJ2-7,CASRRPGLGAYEQYF,TGTGCCAGCAGACGCCCGGGACTGGGAGCCTACGAGCAGTACTTC
many,TRBV11-2,.,TRBJ2-7,CASSVSSVSYEQYF,TGTGCCAGCAGCGTGTCTAGCGTCTCCTACGAGCAGTACTTC
.,TRBV10-3,.,TRBJ2-1,CATQLGESSYNEQFF,TGTGCCACCCAACTAGGGGAGAGCTCCTACAATGAGCAGTTCTTC
.,TRBV20-1,.,TRBJ1-5,CSATWDSNQPQHF,TGCAGTGCTACGTGGGATAGCAATCAGCCCCAGCATTTT
.,TRBV28,.,TRBJ1-1,CASGGGGSSSLKAFF,TGTGCCTCCGGGGGGGGCGGCAGCTCATCACTGAAGGCTTTCTTT
.,TRBV6-5,TRBD2,TRBJ2-1,CASSYSGTSAYNEQFF,TGTGCCAGCAGTTACTCGGGGACTAGCGCATACAATGAGCAGTTCTTC